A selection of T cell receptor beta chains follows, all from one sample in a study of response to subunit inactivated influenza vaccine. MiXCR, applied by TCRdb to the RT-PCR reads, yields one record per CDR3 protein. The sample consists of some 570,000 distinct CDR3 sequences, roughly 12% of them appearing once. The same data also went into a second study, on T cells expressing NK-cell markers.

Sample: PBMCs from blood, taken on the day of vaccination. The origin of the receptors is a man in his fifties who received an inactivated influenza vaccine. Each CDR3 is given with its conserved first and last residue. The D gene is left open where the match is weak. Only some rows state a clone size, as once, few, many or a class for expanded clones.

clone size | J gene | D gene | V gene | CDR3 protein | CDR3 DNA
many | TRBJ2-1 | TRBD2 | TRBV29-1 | CSVEDLREVPHNEQFF | TGCAGCGTTGAAGATCTGCGGGAGGTTCCCCACAATGAGCAGTTCTTC
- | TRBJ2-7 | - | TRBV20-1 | CSATRTGWGDEQYF | TGCAGTGCCACGCGGACAGGCTGGGGGGACGAGCAGTACTTC
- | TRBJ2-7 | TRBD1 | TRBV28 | CASSLFGQGAGEQYF | TGTGCCAGCAGTTTATTTGGCCAGGGGGCTGGCGAGCAGTACTTC
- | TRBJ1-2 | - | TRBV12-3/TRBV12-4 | CASSQNREDYGYTF | TGTGCCAGCAGCCAAAACAGGGAAGACTATGGCTACACCTTC
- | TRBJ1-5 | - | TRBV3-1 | CASSQGHKNQPQHF | TGTGCCAGCAGCCAAGGTCACAAGAATCAGCCCCAGCATTTT
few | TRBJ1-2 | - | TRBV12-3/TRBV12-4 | CASSETETRGYTF | TGTGCCAGCAGTGAAACCGAAACACGAGGCTACACCTTC
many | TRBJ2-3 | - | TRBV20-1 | CSARDLRRTDTQYF | TGCAGTGCTAGAGACCTGCGACGCACAGATACGCAGTATTTT
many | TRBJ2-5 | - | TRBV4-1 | CASSQESSGGPQETQYF | TGCGCCAGCAGCCAAGAATCCAGCGGAGGGCCTCAAGAGACCCAGTACTTC
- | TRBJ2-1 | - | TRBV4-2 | CASSQDLTAALYNEQFF | TGTGCCAGCAGCCAGGATCTGACCGCAGCCCTTTACAATGAGCAGTTCTTC
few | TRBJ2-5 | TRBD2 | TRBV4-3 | CASSQVFLAGQETQYF | TGCGCCAGCAGCCAAGTGTTCCTAGCGGGACAAGAGACCCAGTACTTC
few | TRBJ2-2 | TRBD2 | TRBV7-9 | CASRGGGATGELFF | TGTGCCAGCAGAGGCGGGGGGGCCACCGGGGAGCTGTTTTTT
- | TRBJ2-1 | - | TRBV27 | CASSPVAHSSYNEQFF | TGTGCCAGCAGTCCAGTAGCGCATAGCTCCTACAATGAGCAGTTCTTC
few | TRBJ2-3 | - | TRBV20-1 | CSARMAGNTDTQYF | TGCAGTGCTAGAATGGCGGGAAACACAGATACGCAGTATTTT
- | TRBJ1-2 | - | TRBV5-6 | CASSSPLGGGRGYTF | TGTGCCAGCAGCTCCCCTTTGGGAGGAGGCCGAGGCTACACCTTC
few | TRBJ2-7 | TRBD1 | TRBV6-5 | CASSYLGQGNEQYF | TGTGCCAGCAGTTACTTGGGACAGGGGAACGAGCAGTACTTC
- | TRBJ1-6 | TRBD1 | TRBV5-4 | CASSLKEQGNSPLHF | TGTGCCAGCAGCTTGAAGGAACAGGGGAATTCACCCCTCCACTTT
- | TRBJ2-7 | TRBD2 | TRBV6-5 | CASSYLSGSILEQYF | TGTGCCAGCAGCTACTTGAGCGGGAGTATTCTCGAGCAGTACTTC